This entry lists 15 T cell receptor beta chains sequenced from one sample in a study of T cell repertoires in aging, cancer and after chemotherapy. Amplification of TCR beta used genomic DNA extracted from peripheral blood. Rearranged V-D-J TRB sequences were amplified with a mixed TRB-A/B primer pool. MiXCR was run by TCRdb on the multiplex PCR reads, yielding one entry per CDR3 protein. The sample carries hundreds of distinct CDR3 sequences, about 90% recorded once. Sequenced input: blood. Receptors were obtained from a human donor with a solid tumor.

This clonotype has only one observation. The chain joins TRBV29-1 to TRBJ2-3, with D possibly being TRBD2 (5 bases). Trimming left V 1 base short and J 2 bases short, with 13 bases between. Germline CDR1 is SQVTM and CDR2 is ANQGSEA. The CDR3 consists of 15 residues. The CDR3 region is CSVEAGSGHTDTQYF. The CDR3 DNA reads TGCAGCGTTGAAGCGGGAAGTGGTCACACAGATACGCAGTATTTT.

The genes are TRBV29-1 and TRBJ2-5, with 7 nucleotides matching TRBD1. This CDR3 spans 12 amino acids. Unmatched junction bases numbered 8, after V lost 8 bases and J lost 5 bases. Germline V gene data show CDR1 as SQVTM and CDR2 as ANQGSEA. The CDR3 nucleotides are TGCAGCTTAAGACAGGGTAGGGAGACCCAGTACTTC. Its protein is CSLRQGRETQYF. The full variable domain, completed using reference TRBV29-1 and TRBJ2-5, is SAVISQKPSRDICQRGTSLTIQCQVDSQVTMMFWYRQQPGQSLTLIATANQGSEATYESGFVIDKFPISRPNLTFSTLTVSNMSPEDSSIYLCSLRQGRETQYFGPGTRLLVL.

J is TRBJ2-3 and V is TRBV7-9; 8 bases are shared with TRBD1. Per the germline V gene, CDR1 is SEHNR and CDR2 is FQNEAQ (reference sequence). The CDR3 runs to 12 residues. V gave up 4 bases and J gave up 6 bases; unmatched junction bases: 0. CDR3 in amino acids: CASSYRGDTQYF. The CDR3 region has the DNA TGTGCCAGCAGCTACAGGGGGGATACGCAGTATTTT.

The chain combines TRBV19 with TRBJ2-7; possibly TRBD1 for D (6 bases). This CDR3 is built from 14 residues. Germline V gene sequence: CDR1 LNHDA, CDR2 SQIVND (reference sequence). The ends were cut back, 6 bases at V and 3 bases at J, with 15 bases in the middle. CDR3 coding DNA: TGTGCCAGTAGCCAGGGGTCACGGCGCTACGAGCAGTACTTC. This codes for CASSQGSRRYEQYF.

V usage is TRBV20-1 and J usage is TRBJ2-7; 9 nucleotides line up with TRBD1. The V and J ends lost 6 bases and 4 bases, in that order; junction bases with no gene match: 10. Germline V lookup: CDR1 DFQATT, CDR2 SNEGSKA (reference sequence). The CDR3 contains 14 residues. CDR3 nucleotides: TGCAGTGCGCCGATGCTACAGGGGGCGTACGAGCAGTACTTC. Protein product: CSAPMLQGAYEQYF.

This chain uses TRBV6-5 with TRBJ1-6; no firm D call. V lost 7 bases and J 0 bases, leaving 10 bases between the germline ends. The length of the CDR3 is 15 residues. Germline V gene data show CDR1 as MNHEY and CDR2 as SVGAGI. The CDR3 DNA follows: TGTGCCAGCACAGTCAGGAGCTCCTATAATTCACCCCTCCACTTT. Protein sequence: CASTVRSSYNSPLHF.

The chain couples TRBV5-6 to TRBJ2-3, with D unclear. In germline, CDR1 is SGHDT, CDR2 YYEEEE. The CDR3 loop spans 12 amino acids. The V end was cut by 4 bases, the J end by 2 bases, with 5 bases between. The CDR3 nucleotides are TGTGCCAGCAGCCCGACCACAGATACGCAGTATTTT. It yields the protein CASSPTTDTQYF.

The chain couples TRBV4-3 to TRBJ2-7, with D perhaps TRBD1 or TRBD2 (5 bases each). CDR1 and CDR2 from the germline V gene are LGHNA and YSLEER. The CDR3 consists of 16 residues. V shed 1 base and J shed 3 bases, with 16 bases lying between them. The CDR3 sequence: CASSQGAGRADYEQYF. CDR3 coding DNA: TGCGCCAGCAGCCAAGGAGCAGGGCGGGCTGACTACGAGCAGTACTTC.

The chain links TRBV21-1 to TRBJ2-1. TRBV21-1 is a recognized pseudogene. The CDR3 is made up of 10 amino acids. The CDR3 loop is CASRWDEQFF. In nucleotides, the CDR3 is TGTGCCAGCCGGTGGGATGAGCAGTTCTTC.

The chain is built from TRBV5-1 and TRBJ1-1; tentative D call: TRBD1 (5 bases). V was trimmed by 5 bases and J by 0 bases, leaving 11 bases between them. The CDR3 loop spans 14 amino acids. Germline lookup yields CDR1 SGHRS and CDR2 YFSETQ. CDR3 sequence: CASSVAGMNTEAFF. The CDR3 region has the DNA TGCGCCAGCAGTGTAGCAGGGATGAACACTGAAGCTTTCTTT.

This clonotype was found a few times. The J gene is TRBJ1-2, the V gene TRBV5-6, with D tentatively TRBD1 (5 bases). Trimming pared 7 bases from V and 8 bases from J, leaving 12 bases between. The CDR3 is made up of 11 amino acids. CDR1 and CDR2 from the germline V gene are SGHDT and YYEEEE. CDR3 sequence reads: CASARGEGYTF. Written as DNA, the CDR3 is TGTGCCAGCGCCCGGGGGGAGGGCTACACCTTC.

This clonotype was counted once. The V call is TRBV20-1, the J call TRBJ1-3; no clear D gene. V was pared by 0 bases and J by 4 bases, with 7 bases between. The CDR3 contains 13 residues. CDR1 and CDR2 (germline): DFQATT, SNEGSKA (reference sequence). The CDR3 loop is CSARDRQGNTIYF. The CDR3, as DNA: TGCAGTGCTAGAGATAGGCAGGGAAACACCATATATTTT.

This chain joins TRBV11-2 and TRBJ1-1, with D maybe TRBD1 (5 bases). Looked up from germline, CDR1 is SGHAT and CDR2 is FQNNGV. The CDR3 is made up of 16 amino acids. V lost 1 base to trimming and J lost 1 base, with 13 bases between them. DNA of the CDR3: TGTGCCAGCAGCTTAGGCCACGGGACGGGGAACACTGAAGCTTTCTTT. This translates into CASSLGHGTGNTEAFF. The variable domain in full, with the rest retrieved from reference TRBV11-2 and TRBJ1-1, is EAGVAQSPRYKIIEKRQSVAFWCNPISGHATLYWYQQILGQGPKLLIQFQNNGVVDDSQLPKDRFSAERLKGVDSTLKIQPAKLEDSAVYLCASSLGHGTGNTEAFFGQGTRLTVV.

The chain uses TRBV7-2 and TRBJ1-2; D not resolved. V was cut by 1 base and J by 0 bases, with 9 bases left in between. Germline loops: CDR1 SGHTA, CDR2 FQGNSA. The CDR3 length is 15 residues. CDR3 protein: CASSLGSRANYGYTF. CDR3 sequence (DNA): TGTGCCAGCAGCTTAGGGTCCAGAGCTAACTATGGCTACACCTTC.

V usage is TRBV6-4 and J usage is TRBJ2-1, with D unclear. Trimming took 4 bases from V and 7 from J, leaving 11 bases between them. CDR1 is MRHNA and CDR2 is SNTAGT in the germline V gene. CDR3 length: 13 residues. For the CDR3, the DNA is TGTGCCAGCAGTGCCCAGGTGGGGAATGAGCAGTTCTTC. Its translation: CASSAQVGNEQFF.